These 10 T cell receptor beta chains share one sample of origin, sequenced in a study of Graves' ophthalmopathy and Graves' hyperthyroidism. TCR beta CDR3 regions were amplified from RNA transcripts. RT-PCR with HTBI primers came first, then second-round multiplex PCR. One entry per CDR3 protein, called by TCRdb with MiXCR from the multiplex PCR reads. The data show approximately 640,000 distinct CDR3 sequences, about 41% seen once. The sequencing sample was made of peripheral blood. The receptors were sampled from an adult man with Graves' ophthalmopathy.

The CDR3 spells CASTLEAGTGAGNTIYF. The DNA for the CDR3 is TGTGCCAGCACCCTGGAGGCGGGGACAGGGGCTGGAAACACCATATATTTT. The chain has TRBV25-1 and TRBJ1-3, with TRBD1 matching over 10 bases. The length of the CDR3 is 17 residues. CDR1 is MGHDK and CDR2 is SYGVNS in the germline V gene. The ends lost 7 bases at V and 2 bases at J; junction bases unmatched: 11.

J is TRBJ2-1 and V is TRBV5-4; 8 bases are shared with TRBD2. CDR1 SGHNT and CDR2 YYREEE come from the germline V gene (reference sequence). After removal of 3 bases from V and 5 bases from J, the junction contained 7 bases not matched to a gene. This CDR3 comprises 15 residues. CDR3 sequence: CASSSSLAVNNEQFF. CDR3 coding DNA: TGTGCCAGCAGCTCGTCACTAGCGGTTAACAATGAGCAGTTCTTC. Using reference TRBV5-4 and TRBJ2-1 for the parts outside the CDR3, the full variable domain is ETGVTQSPTHLIKTRGQQVTLRCSSQSGHNTVSWYQQALGQGPQFIFQYYREEENGRGNFPPRFSGLQFPNYSSELNVNALELDDSALYLCASSSSLAVNNEQFFGPGTRLTVL.

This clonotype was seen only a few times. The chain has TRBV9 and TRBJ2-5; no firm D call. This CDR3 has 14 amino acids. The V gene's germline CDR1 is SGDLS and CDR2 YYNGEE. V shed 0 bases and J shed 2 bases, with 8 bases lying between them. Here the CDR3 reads CASSVGLFQETQYF. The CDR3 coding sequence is TGTGCCAGCAGCGTAGGGCTATTTCAAGAGACCCAGTACTTC.

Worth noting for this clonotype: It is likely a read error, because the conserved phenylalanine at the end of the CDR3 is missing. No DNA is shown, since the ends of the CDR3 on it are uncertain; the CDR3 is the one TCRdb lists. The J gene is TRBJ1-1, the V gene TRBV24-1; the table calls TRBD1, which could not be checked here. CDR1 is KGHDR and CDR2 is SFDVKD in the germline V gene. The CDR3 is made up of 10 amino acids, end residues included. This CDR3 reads CATSDQARPY.

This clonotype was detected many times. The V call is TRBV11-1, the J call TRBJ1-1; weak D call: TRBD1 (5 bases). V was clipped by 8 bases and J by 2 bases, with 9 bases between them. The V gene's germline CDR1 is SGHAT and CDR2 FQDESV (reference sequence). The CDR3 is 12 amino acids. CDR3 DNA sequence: TGTGCCAGCCTACGGGGCAACACTGAAGCTTTCTTT. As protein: CASLRGNTEAFF. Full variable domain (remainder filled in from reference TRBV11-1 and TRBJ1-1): EAEVAQSPRYKITEKSQAVAFWCDPISGHATLYWYRQILGQGPELLVQFQDESVVDDSQLPKDRFSAERLKGVDSTLKIQPAELGDSAMYLCASLRGNTEAFFGQGTRLTVV.

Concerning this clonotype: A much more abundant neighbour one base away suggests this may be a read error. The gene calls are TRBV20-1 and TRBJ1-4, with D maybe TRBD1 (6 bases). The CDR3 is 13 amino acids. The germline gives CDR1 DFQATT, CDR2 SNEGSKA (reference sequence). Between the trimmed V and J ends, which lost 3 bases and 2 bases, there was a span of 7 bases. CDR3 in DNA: TGCAGTGCTAGCGGACAGACTAATGAAAAACTGTTTTTT. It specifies CSASGQTNEKLFF.

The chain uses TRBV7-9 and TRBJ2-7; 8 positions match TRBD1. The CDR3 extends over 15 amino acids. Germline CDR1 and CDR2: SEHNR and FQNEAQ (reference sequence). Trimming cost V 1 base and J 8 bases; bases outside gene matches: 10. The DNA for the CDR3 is TGTGCCAGCAGCTTAGTTCCCGGACAGGGATACAAGCAGTACTTC. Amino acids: CASSLVPGQGYKQYF.

CDR3 coding DNA: TGTGCCAGCAGTCTTGATAGTTGGTTAGCGGGCACCGGGGAGCTGTTTTTT. This translates into CASSLDSWLAGTGELFF. This rearrangement joins TRBV12-3 or TRBV12-4 to TRBJ2-2, with 7 positions matching TRBD2. V was clipped by 5 bases and J by 4 bases; unmatched bases: 13. This CDR3 spans 17 amino acids.

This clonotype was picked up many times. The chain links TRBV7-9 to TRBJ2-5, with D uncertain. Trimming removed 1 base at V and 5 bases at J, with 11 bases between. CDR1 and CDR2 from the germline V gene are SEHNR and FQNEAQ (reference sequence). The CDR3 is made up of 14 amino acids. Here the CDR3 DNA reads TGTGCCAGCAGCTTAGGGGGATCAGCTGAGACCCAGTACTTC. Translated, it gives CASSLGGSAETQYF. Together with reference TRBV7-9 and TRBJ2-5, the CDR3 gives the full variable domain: DTGVSQNPRHKITKRGQNVTFRCDPISEHNRLYWYRQTLGQGPEFLTYFQNEAQLEKSRLLSDRFSAERPKGSFSTLEIQRTEQGDSAMYLCASSLGGSAETQYFGPGTRLLVL.

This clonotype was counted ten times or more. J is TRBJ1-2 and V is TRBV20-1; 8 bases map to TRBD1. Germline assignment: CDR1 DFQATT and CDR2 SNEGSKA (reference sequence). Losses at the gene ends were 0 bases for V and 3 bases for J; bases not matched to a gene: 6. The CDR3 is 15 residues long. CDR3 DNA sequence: TGCAGTGCTAGAGATGTGCAGGGGGCGGACTATGGCTACACCTTC. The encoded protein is CSARDVQGADYGYTF.